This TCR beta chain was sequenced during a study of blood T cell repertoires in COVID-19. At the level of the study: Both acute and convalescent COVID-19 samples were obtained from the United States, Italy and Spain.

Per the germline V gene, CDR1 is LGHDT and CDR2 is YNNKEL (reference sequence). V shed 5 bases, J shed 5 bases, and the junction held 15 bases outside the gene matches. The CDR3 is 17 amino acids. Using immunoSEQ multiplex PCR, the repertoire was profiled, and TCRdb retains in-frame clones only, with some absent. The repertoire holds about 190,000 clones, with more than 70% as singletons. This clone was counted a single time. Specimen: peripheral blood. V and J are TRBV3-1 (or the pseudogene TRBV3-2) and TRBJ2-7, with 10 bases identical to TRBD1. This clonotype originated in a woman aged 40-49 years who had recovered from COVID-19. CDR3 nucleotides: TGTGCCAGCAGCTCTCAACTACCGGGACAGGGGAGGGACGAGCAGTACTTC. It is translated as CASSSQLPGQGRDEQYF.